The rows below give T cell receptor beta chains drawn from one sample of a study of T cell responses to AZD1222 COVID-19 vaccine. Generated by immunoSEQ multiplex PCR, the TCRdb table keeps only in-frame clones and is missing some. Altogether over 150,000 clones are present, about 90% being singletons, with the ten largest covering approximately 0.49%. The starting material was peripheral blood, obtained on day 0 of AZD1222 vaccination. These receptors came from an adult in good health. Both conserved end residues are part of each CDR3. A D gene is named only where the DNA matches it firmly. Size tells how often a clone was seen (once, few, many) or the class of an expanded clone, and some rows leave it out.

v_call: TRBV7-2; d_call: TRBD2; j_call: TRBJ2-1; clone_size: .; cdr3_nt: TGTGCCAGCATCCTCAACCTAGCGGGGGGGCGGAATGAGCAGTTCTTC; cdr3_aa: CASILNLAGGRNEQFF
v_call: TRBV4-2; d_call: .; j_call: TRBJ2-2; clone_size: .; cdr3_nt: TGTGCCAGCAGCCAAGAGACCGCCAGGGCGAACACCGGGGAGCTGTTTTTT; cdr3_aa: CASSQETARANTGELFF
v_call: TRBV24-1; d_call: TRBD2; j_call: TRBJ2-7; clone_size: .; cdr3_nt: TGTGCCACCAGTGAGGGGGGGAGTGCCTACGAGCAGTACTTC; cdr3_aa: CATSEGGSAYEQYF
v_call: TRBV27; d_call: .; j_call: TRBJ1-1; clone_size: .; cdr3_nt: TGTGCCAGCACCTACCGGGGGAACATGAACACTGAAGCTTTCTTT; cdr3_aa: CASTYRGNMNTEAFF
v_call: TRBV4-1; d_call: TRBD1; j_call: TRBJ2-7; clone_size: .; cdr3_nt: TGCGCCAGCAGTCCACCGGGACAGGGGGCCCACGAGCAGTACTTC; cdr3_aa: CASSPPGQGAHEQYF
v_call: TRBV27; d_call: TRBD1; j_call: TRBJ1-5; clone_size: .; cdr3_nt: TGTGCCAGCAGTTTTGGGACAGAAATCCCCTGGGCCAGCAATCAGCCCCAGCATTTT; cdr3_aa: CASSFGTEIPWASNQPQHF
v_call: TRBV29-1; d_call: TRBD1; j_call: TRBJ2-5; clone_size: .; cdr3_nt: TGCAGCGTTCGAACAGGGGAAGAGACCCAGTACTTC; cdr3_aa: CSVRTGEETQYF
v_call: TRBV6-5; d_call: .; j_call: TRBJ1-2; clone_size: .; cdr3_nt: TGTGCCAGCAGTTCCACCGACAGCATCGGCTACACCTTC; cdr3_aa: CASSSTDSIGYTF
v_call: TRBV7-8; d_call: TRBD1; j_call: TRBJ1-5; clone_size: .; cdr3_nt: TGTGCCAGCAGCTTAGCAGCCAGGGGGCGGAATCAGCCCCAGCATTTT; cdr3_aa: CASSLAARGRNQPQHF
v_call: TRBV29-1; d_call: TRBD1; j_call: TRBJ2-4; clone_size: .; cdr3_nt: TGCAGCGTTGTCCCCTGGACAGGGGAAAACATTCAGTACTTC; cdr3_aa: CSVVPWTGENIQYF
v_call: TRBV28; d_call: TRBD1; j_call: TRBJ1-2; clone_size: .; cdr3_nt: TGTGCCAGCAGTTTGACAGGGGGGTCCTATGGCTACACCTTC; cdr3_aa: CASSLTGGSYGYTF
v_call: TRBV7-2; d_call: .; j_call: TRBJ2-3; clone_size: .; cdr3_nt: TGTGCCAGAAGTTACGGGAGCACAGATACGCAGTATTTT; cdr3_aa: CARSYGSTDTQYF
v_call: TRBV4-3; d_call: TRBD1; j_call: TRBJ1-2; clone_size: .; cdr3_nt: TGCGCCAGCAGCCAAGATACAGGGGATGGCTACACCTTC; cdr3_aa: CASSQDTGDGYTF
v_call: TRBV24-1; d_call: .; j_call: TRBJ1-4; clone_size: once; cdr3_nt: TGTGCCACCAGTGATTTGAATGAGAATGAAAAACTGTTTTTT; cdr3_aa: CATSDLNENEKLFF
v_call: TRBV4-1; d_call: .; j_call: TRBJ2-2; clone_size: .; cdr3_nt: TGCGCCAGCAGCCCCATCGCGCAGGCGGTGCAAGGGGAGCTGTTTTTT; cdr3_aa: CASSPIAQAVQGELFF
v_call: TRBV4-2; d_call: TRBD1; j_call: TRBJ1-4; clone_size: .; cdr3_nt: TGTGCCAGCAGCCAATTAGGGGGCGGAGGAAGCAGGGAGGAAAAACTGTTTTTT; cdr3_aa: CASSQLGGGGSREEKLFF
v_call: TRBV19; d_call: TRBD1; j_call: TRBJ1-2; clone_size: .; cdr3_nt: TGTGCCAGTAGTATGGGGGACAGGGTTTTTATCTATGGCTACACCTTC; cdr3_aa: CASSMGDRVFIYGYTF
v_call: TRBV27; d_call: .; j_call: TRBJ2-5; clone_size: .; cdr3_nt: TGTGCCAGCAGAAGGGGCCAGATCCAAGAGACCCAGTACTTC; cdr3_aa: CASRRGQIQETQYF
v_call: TRBV5-1; d_call: .; j_call: TRBJ2-7; clone_size: .; cdr3_nt: TGCGCCAGCAGCTTGGCCGTCAACAGCTACGAGCAGTACTTC; cdr3_aa: CASSLAVNSYEQYF
v_call: TRBV19; d_call: .; j_call: TRBJ1-6; clone_size: .; cdr3_nt: TGTGCCAGTAGTATCTCGATTAGCAATAATTCACCCCTCCACTTT; cdr3_aa: CASSISISNNSPLHF
v_call: TRBV19; d_call: TRBD2; j_call: TRBJ2-2; clone_size: .; cdr3_nt: TGTGCCAGTAGTATGACTAGCGGGGGGGCTTTTACCGGGGAGCTGTTTTTT; cdr3_aa: CASSMTSGGAFTGELFF
v_call: TRBV12-3/TRBV12-4; d_call: .; j_call: TRBJ1-1; clone_size: .; cdr3_nt: TGTGCCAGCGGGTCCTACACTGAAGCTTTCTTT; cdr3_aa: CASGSYTEAFF
v_call: TRBV3-1/TRBV3-2; d_call: TRBD1; j_call: TRBJ2-7; clone_size: .; cdr3_nt: TGTGCCAGCAGCAAGCGACAGGGTGGGGCCTACGAGCAGTACTTC; cdr3_aa: CASSKRQGGAYEQYF
v_call: TRBV7-9; d_call: TRBD1; j_call: TRBJ1-2; clone_size: .; cdr3_nt: TGTGCCAGCAGCTTAGCGACGGGGACAGCTTCGGGCTACACCTTC; cdr3_aa: CASSLATGTASGYTF
v_call: TRBV30; d_call: .; j_call: TRBJ1-1; clone_size: .; cdr3_nt: TGTGCCTGGAGTCACAGGGTCGCAAAGGGGAACACTGAAGCTTTCTTT; cdr3_aa: CAWSHRVAKGNTEAFF
v_call: TRBV30; d_call: .; j_call: TRBJ1-5; clone_size: .; cdr3_nt: TGTGCCTGGAGTGTACGAAGTTCCAATCAGCCCCAGCATTTT; cdr3_aa: CAWSVRSSNQPQHF
v_call: TRBV10-3; d_call: TRBD1; j_call: TRBJ2-1; clone_size: .; cdr3_nt: TGTGCCATCAGCTCCGGACAGGCGGTGACCAATGAGCAGTTCTTC; cdr3_aa: CAISSGQAVTNEQFF
v_call: TRBV5-4; d_call: TRBD2; j_call: TRBJ2-7; clone_size: .; cdr3_nt: TGTGCCAGCAGCTTGGGACTAGCGGGAGGGTACGAGCAGTACTTC; cdr3_aa: CASSLGLAGGYEQYF
v_call: TRBV12-5; d_call: .; j_call: TRBJ1-1; clone_size: once; cdr3_nt: TGTGCTAGTGGTTTGGTACGGGTGCTGACTAACACTGAAGCTTTCTTT; cdr3_aa: CASGLVRVLTNTEAFF
v_call: TRBV7-9; d_call: .; j_call: TRBJ2-3; clone_size: .; cdr3_nt: TGTGCCAGCAGCTCCCCAGGCACGCAGTATTTT; cdr3_aa: CASSSPGTQYF
v_call: TRBV9; d_call: .; j_call: TRBJ2-2; clone_size: .; cdr3_nt: TGTGCCAGCAGCCCCGGCGGGTCCGGGGAGCTGTTTTTT; cdr3_aa: CASSPGGSGELFF
v_call: TRBV12-5; d_call: .; j_call: TRBJ1-1; clone_size: .; cdr3_nt: TGTGCTAGTGGAGCAGGGGCGAACACTGAAGCTTTCTTT; cdr3_aa: CASGAGANTEAFF
v_call: TRBV27; d_call: TRBD2; j_call: TRBJ2-2; clone_size: .; cdr3_nt: TGTGCCAGCCTAGCGGGAACGAACACCGGGGAGCTGTTTTTT; cdr3_aa: CASLAGTNTGELFF
v_call: TRBV30; d_call: .; j_call: TRBJ2-7; clone_size: .; cdr3_nt: TGTGCCTGGAGTGTCGGCGGGGTTGGGGGGGAGCAGTACTTC; cdr3_aa: CAWSVGGVGGEQYF
v_call: TRBV7-3; d_call: .; j_call: TRBJ2-3; clone_size: .; cdr3_nt: TGTGCCAGCAGCTCCCCCATCACAGATACGCAGTATTTT; cdr3_aa: CASSSPITDTQYF
v_call: TRBV9; d_call: TRBD2; j_call: TRBJ2-3; clone_size: .; cdr3_nt: TGTGCCAGCAGCGTAGAGATCGGACTAGCGGGGGGGCTAGGCACAGATACGCAGTATTTT; cdr3_aa: CASSVEIGLAGGLGTDTQYF
v_call: TRBV10-2; d_call: .; j_call: TRBJ1-5; clone_size: .; cdr3_nt: TGCGCCAGCAGTGATCAGCTCAATAGCAATCAGCCCCAGCATTTT; cdr3_aa: CASSDQLNSNQPQHF
v_call: TRBV28; d_call: TRBD2; j_call: TRBJ2-7; clone_size: few; cdr3_nt: TGTGCCAGCAGTTTAGGCGGGAGTGGCTCCTACGAGCAGTACTTC; cdr3_aa: CASSLGGSGSYEQYF
v_call: TRBV6-5; d_call: .; j_call: TRBJ1-1; clone_size: .; cdr3_nt: TGTGCCAGCAGACCCCACAGGGAAGGGGACACTGAAGCTTTCTTT; cdr3_aa: CASRPHREGDTEAFF
v_call: TRBV7-6; d_call: TRBD2; j_call: TRBJ2-5; clone_size: .; cdr3_nt: TGTGCCAGCAGCTTCCAGCGGGGGGACCAAGAGACCCAGTACTTC; cdr3_aa: CASSFQRGDQETQYF
v_call: TRBV7-9; d_call: .; j_call: TRBJ2-7; clone_size: .; cdr3_nt: TGTGCCAGCAGCGGACGACAGAGCTCCTACGAGCAGTACTTC; cdr3_aa: CASSGRQSSYEQYF
v_call: TRBV28; d_call: .; j_call: TRBJ2-7; clone_size: .; cdr3_nt: TGTGCCAGCAGTTTCCGGGGCCTCTCCTACGAGCAGTACTTC; cdr3_aa: CASSFRGLSYEQYF
v_call: TRBV19; d_call: .; j_call: TRBJ2-2; clone_size: once; cdr3_nt: TGTGCCAGTAGTGCCCGGTTTAGCGGTAACACCGGGGAGCTGTTTTTT; cdr3_aa: CASSARFSGNTGELFF
v_call: TRBV29-1; d_call: TRBD1; j_call: TRBJ2-7; clone_size: .; cdr3_nt: TGCAGTATCAAGCACTACGGGACAGCCTACGAGCAGTACTTC; cdr3_aa: CSIKHYGTAYEQYF
v_call: TRBV20-1; d_call: .; j_call: TRBJ1-2; clone_size: once; cdr3_nt: TGCAGTGCTCCCGAATGGGGCTACACCTTC; cdr3_aa: CSAPEWGYTF
v_call: TRBV7-2; d_call: .; j_call: TRBJ1-4; clone_size: once; cdr3_nt: TGTGCCAGCAGCTCGGGAGGACAGCGGAATGAAAAACTGTTTTTT; cdr3_aa: CASSSGGQRNEKLFF
v_call: TRBV6-5; d_call: .; j_call: TRBJ2-5; clone_size: once; cdr3_nt: TGTGCCAGCAGTCCCGAGACAGGCCGGGGCGAGACCCAGTACTTC; cdr3_aa: CASSPETGRGETQYF
v_call: TRBV5-1; d_call: .; j_call: TRBJ2-1; clone_size: .; cdr3_nt: TGCGCCAGCAGCTTGGACAGTGCCTCCTACAATGAGCAGTTCTTC; cdr3_aa: CASSLDSASYNEQFF
v_call: TRBV7-9; d_call: .; j_call: TRBJ1-2; clone_size: once; cdr3_nt: TGTGCCAGCAGCTTCAGGGGAAACAACTATGGCTACACCTTC; cdr3_aa: CASSFRGNNYGYTF
v_call: TRBV12-5; d_call: .; j_call: TRBJ2-2; clone_size: few; cdr3_nt: TGTGCTAGTGGGACAGGAATTACCACCGGGGAGCTGTTTTTT; cdr3_aa: CASGTGITTGELFF